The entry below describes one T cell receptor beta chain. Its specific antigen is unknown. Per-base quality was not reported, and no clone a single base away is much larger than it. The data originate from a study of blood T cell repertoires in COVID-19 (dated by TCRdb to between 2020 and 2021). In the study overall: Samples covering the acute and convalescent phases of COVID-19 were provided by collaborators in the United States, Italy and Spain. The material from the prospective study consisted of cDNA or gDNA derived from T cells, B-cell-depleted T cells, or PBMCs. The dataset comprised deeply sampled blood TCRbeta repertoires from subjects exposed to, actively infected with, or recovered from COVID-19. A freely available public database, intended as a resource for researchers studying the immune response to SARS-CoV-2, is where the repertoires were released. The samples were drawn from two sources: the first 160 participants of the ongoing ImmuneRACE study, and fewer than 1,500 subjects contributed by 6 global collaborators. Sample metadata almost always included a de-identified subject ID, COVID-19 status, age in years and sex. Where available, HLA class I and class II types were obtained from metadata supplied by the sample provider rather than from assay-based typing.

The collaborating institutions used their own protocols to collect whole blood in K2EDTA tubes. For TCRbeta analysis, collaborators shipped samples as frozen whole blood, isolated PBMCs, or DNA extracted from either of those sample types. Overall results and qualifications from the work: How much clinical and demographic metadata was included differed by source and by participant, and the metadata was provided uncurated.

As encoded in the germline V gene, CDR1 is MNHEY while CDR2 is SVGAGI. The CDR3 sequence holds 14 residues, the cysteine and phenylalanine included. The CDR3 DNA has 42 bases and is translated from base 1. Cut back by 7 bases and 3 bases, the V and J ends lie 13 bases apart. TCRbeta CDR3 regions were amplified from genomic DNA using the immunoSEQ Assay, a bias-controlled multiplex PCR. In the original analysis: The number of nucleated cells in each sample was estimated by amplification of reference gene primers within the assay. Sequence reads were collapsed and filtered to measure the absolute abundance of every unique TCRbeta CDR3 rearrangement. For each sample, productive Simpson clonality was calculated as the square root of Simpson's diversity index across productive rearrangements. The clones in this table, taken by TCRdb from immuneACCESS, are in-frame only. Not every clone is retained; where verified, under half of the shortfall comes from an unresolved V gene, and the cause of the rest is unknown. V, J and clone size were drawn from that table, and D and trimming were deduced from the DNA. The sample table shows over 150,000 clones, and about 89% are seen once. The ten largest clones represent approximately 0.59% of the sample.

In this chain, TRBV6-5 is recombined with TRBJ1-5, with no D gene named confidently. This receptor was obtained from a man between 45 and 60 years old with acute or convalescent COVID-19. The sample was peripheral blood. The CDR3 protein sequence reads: CASNPGRNNQPQHF. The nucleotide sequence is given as TGTGCCAGCAACCCGGGTAGGAACAATCAGCCCCAGCATTTT.